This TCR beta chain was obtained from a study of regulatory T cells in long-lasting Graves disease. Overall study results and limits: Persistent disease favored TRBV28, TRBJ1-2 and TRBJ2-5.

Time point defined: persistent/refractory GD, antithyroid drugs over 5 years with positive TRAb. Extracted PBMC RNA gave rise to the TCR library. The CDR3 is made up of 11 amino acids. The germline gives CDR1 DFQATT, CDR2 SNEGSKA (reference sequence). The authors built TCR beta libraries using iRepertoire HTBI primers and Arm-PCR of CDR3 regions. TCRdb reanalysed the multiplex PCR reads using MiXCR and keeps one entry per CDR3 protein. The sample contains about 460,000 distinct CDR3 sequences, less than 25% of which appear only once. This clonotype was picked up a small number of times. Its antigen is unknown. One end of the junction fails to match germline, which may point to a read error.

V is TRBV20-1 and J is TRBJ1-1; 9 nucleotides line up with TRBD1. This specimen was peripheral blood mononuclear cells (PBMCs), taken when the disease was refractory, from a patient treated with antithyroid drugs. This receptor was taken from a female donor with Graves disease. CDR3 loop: CSATPDRGLIF. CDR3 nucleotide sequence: TGCAGTGCCACACCGGACAGGGGCCTGATCTTT.